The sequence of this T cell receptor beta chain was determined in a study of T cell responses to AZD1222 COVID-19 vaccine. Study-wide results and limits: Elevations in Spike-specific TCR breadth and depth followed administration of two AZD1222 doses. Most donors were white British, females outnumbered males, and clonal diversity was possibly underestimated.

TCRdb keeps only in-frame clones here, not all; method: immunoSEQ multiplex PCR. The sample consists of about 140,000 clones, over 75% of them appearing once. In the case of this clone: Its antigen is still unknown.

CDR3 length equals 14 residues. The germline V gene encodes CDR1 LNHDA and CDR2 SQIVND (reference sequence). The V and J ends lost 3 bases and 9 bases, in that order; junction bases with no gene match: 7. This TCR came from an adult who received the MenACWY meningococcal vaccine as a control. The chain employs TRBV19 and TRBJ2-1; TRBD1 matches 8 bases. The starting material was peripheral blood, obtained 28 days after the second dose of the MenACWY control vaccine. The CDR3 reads CASSMQGAVGEQFF. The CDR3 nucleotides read TGTGCCAGTAGTATGCAGGGGGCGGTTGGTGAGCAGTTCTTC.